The source of this T cell receptor delta chain is a study of gammadelta T cells in human blood. Remarks on this clone: Its antigen is currently unknown. This may stem from a read error, because a much larger clone lies one nucleotide away. Other DNA sequences in this specimen translate into the identical CDR3.

The study, taken as a whole, reports: Microbial exposure appeared to drive polyclonal γδ T cell expansion after birth.

The J segment lost 0 bases and the V segment lost 4 bases, leaving 7 bases of the junction unmatched. The CDR3 contains 15 residues. From germline, CDR1 is GEAIGNYY and CDR2 EKD. TCRdb redid clone calling on the RT-PCR reads using CATT. The profile shows over a thousand delta-chain clones, more than 40% of them singletons. The specimen sequenced was Vgamma9Vdelta2 gamma-delta T cells from adult blood. The V gene is TRDV2, the J gene TRDJ1; 7 bases align to TRDD3. The clonotype was recovered from a human donor. CDR3 protein: CACDPLGVYTDKLIF. CDR3 in DNA: TGTGCCTGTGATCCGCTGGGGGTGTACACCGATAAACTCATCTTT.